This T cell receptor (beta chain) was recovered during a study of cytomegalovirus exposure and HLA in healthy donors. Study conclusions and caveats: What a later analysis showed was that several of the most significant clusters appeared linked to common viral pathogens. It was confirmed in vitro that a few of the CMV-associated chains were specific for CMV antigens. With later analysis, a missense DCLRE1C variant became linked to TCR beta V- and J-gene trimming.

It was with 60 Vbeta and 13 Jbeta primers that the PCR ran. Profiling relied on immunoSEQ multiplex PCR, and the TCRdb table lists in-frame clones only, not all of them. The sample includes 95,000 to 110,000 clones, 10% seen only once; the top ten take 5.8%. This clone appeared a few times. Its antigen is as yet unknown. Trimming cost V 3 bases and J 2 bases; bases outside gene matches: 3. The germline CDR1 and CDR2 sequences are MDHEN and SYDVKM. The CDR3 is 16 amino acids. This clonotype was obtained from a man aged 40-49 years in good health and CMV-seropositive. Sequencing was performed on PBMCs. The V gene is TRBV28, the J gene TRBJ2-3; 12 bases are shared with TRBD2. DNA of the CDR3: TGTGCCAGCAGTTTTCTAGCGGGAGGGTTCACAGATACGCAGTATTTT. Its protein product is CASSFLAGGFTDTQYF.